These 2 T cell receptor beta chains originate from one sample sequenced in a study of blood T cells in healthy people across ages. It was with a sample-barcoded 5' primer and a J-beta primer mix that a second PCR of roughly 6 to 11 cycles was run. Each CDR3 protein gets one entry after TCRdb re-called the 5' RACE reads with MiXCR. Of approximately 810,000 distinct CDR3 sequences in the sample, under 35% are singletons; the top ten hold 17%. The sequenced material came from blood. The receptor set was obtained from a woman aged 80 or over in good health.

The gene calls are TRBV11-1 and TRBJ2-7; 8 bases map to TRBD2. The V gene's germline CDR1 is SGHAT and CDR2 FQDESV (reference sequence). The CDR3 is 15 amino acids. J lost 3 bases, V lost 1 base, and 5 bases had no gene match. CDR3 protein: CASSLEAGAVYEQYF. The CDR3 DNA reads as TGTGCCAGCAGCTTAGAAGCGGGGGCCGTCTACGAGCAGTACTTC.

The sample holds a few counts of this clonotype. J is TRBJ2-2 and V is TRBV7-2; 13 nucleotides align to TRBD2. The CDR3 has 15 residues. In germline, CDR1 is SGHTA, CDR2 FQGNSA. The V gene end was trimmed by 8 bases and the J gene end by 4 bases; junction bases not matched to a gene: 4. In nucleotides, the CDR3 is TGTGCCAGCCGGGGACTAGCGGGGCTCACCGGGGAGCTGTTTTTT. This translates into CASRGLAGLTGELFF.